This T cell receptor beta chain was documented in a study of T cells of healthy individuals. The CDR3 is 15 residues long. V lost 11 bases, J lost 3 bases, and 20 bases lay in between. CDR1 and CDR2 (germline): SEHNR, FQNEAQ (reference sequence). From the 5' RACE reads, TCRdb called clonotypes with MiXCR, one entry per CDR3 protein. The sample has about 60,000 distinct CDR3 sequences, 15% to 20% seen once. The sequence derives from a human donor in good health. The chain couples TRBV7-9 to TRBJ1-5; unclear D gene. CDR3 DNA: TGTGCCTTGGGGAGGTCCGGCCGTTCCAATCAGCCCCAGCATTTT. Its translation is CALGRSGRSNQPQHF.